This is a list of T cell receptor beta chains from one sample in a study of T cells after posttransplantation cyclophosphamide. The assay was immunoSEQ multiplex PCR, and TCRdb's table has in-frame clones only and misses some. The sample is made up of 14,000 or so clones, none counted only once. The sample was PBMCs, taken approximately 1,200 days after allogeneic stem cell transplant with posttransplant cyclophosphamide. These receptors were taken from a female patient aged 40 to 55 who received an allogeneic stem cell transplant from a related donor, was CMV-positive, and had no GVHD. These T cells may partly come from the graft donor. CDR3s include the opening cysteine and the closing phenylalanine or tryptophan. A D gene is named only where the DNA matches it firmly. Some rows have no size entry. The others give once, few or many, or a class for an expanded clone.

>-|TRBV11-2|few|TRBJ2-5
CASRQGQGKKTQYF
TGTGCCAGCAGACAAGGGCAGGGGAAAAAGACCCAGTACTTC
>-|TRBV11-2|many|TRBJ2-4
CASSLESGSYRNIQYF
TGTGCCAGCAGCTTAGAGTCAGGCAGCTATCGGAACATTCAGTACTTC
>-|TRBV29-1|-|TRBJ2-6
CSVESIGAGAGANVLTF
TGCAGCGTTGAGTCGATCGGGGCAGGGGCTGGGGCCAACGTCCTGACTTTC
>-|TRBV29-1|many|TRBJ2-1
CSVEDQQGFNEQFF
TGCAGCGTTGAAGATCAACAGGGATTCAATGAGCAGTTCTTC
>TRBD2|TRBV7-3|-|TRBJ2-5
CASSESYRGGEETQYF
TGTGCCAGCAGCGAATCGTACCGGGGAGGGGAAGAGACCCAGTACTTC
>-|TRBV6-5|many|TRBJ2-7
CASSYSSGGVAYEQYF
TGTGCCAGCAGTTACTCGAGCGGCGGGGTCGCCTACGAGCAGTACTTC
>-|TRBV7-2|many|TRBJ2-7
CASSLAVGRDYEQYF
TGTGCCAGCAGCTTAGCTGTCGGCAGGGACTACGAGCAGTACTTC
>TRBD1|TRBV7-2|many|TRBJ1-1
CASNTDRVNTEAFF
TGTGCCAGCAACACCGACAGGGTGAACACTGAAGCTTTCTTT
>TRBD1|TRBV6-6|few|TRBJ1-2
CASSYSKGQVSYGYTF
TGTGCCAGCAGTTACTCGAAGGGACAGGTCAGCTATGGCTACACCTTC
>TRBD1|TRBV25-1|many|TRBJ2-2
CASRLTGGTGELFF
TGTGCCAGCAGGTTGACAGGGGGGACCGGGGAGCTGTTTTTT
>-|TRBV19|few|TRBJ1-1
CASSHGGGLGTEAFF
TGTGCCAGTAGCCACGGGGGGGGGCTGGGAACTGAAGCTTTCTTT
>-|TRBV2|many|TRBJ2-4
CASSVVRAHSIQYF
TGTGCCAGCAGTGTAGTCAGGGCCCATAGCATTCAGTACTTC
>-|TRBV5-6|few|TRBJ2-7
CASSGTSHEQYF
TGTGCCAGCAGCGGGACATCCCACGAGCAGTACTTC
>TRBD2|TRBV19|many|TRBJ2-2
CASSMGLAGITGELFF
TGTGCCAGTAGTATGGGACTAGCGGGGATCACCGGGGAGCTGTTTTTT
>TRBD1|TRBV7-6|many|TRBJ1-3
CASSVLGTGSGNTIYF
TGTGCCAGCAGTGTCCTTGGGACAGGCTCTGGAAACACCATATATTTT
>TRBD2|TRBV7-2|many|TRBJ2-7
CASSLDSGGLSYEQYF
TGTGCCAGCAGCTTGGATAGCGGGGGGCTCTCCTACGAGCAGTACTTC
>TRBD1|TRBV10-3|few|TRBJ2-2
CAIRPGQTNTGELFF
TGTGCCATCAGGCCGGGACAGACGAACACCGGGGAGCTGTTTTTT
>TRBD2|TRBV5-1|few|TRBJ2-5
CASSPGLAGEETQYF
TGCGCCAGCAGCCCGGGACTAGCGGGGGAAGAGACCCAGTACTTC
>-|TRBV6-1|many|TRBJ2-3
CASSEAPAGAKDTQYF
TGTGCCAGCAGTGAAGCGCCGGCGGGGGCCAAGGATACGCAGTATTTT
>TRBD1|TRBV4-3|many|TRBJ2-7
CASSRGQGYEQYF
TGCGCCAGCAGCCGAGGACAGGGGTACGAGCAGTACTTC
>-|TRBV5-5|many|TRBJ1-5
CASSLKQSNQPQHF
TGTGCCAGCAGCTTAAAACAGAGCAATCAGCCCCAGCATTTT
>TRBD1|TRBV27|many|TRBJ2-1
CASRTTGGNEQFF
TGTGCCAGCAGGACGACAGGGGGGAATGAGCAGTTCTTC